This TCR beta chain stems from a study of blood T cell repertoires in COVID-19 (dated by TCRdb to 2019 to 2021). In terms of the full investigation: Collaborator samples came from the United States, Italy and Spain and covered acute and convalescent phases of COVID-19. The prospective study material was composed of cDNA or gDNA derived from T cells, B-cell-depleted T cells, or PBMCs. The dataset comprised deeply sampled blood TCRbeta repertoires from subjects exposed to, actively infected with, or recovered from COVID-19. The repertoires were released in a freely available public database meant as a resource for research on the immune response to SARS-CoV-2. The samples were drawn from two sources: the first 160 participants of the ongoing ImmuneRACE study, and 1,000 to 1,500 subjects contributed by 6 global collaborators. Nearly every sample came with metadata listing a de-identified subject ID, COVID-19 status, age in years and sex. Where available, HLA class I and class II types were obtained from metadata supplied by the sample provider rather than from assay-based typing. Overall results and qualifications from the work: The quantity of clinical and demographic metadata differed by source and by participant and was supplied without curation.

In Seattle, one collaborating source enrolled patients while the infection was active and tracked those patients longitudinally over the course of disease. Collaborating institutions collected whole blood in K2EDTA tubes following their own protocols. Collaborator samples were shipped for TCRbeta analysis as frozen whole blood, isolated PBMCs, or DNA extracted from either sample type. The germline V gene sets CDR1 to SNHLY and CDR2 to FYNNEI. V is clipped by 3 bases and J by 3 bases, and the sequence between their germline boundaries is 12 bases long. Including cysteine and valine, the CDR3 has 14 amino acids. The read is trimmed to its CDR3 DNA, 42 bases read in frame from base 1. As concerns this clone: It lacks a known antigen. Per-base quality was not reported, and no clone a single base away is much larger than it.

The immunoSEQ Assay, a bias-controlled multiplex PCR, was used to amplify TCRbeta CDR3 regions from genomic DNA. Regarding the original processing steps: The number of nucleated cells in each sample was estimated by amplification of reference gene primers within the assay. To quantify the absolute abundance of each unique TCRbeta CDR3 rearrangement, sequence reads were collapsed and filtered. For each sample, productive Simpson clonality was calculated by taking the square root of Simpson's diversity index across productive rearrangements. In TCRdb, the immuneACCESS table is reduced to in-frame sequences with V and J assigned. These tables do not hold every clone; where another copy was compared, an unresolved V gene accounts for under half, and the others remain unexplained. The DNA was the basis for D and trimming; V, J and clone size are from that table. A total of 97,000 or so clones appear in this sample, roughly 92% of them only once. Around 2% of the sample is held by the ten biggest clonotypes.

Sequenced input: peripheral blood. Rearrangement joined TRBV2 to TRBJ2-7, and perhaps TRBD2 as D gene, on 5 matching bases. This receptor was taken from a woman in her forties or fifties with COVID-19, enrolled during active disease. Here is the DNA: TGTGCCAGCAGTGAGCTCACTAGATACTACGAGCAGTACGTC. It specifies CASSELTRYYEQYV.